This note documents a single TCR beta chain sequence. The antigen this receptor binds is unknown. Within one base of it there is no much larger clone, and no base qualities were kept. TCRbeta CDR3 regions were amplified from genomic DNA by means of the immunoSEQ Assay, a bias-controlled multiplex PCR. The original pipeline was this. Nucleated cell counts per sample were estimated from amplification of reference gene primers within the assay. Sequence reads were collapsed and filtered to measure the absolute abundance of every unique TCRbeta CDR3 rearrangement. Productive Simpson clonality was computed per sample as the square root of Simpson's diversity index over productive rearrangements. In its TCRdb copy, this immuneACCESS table keeps in-frame sequences only and misses some clones. Where compared with another copy, unresolved V genes explain less than half of these, and the others have no known cause. The V and J calls and clone size are taken from that table; D and trimming were inferred from the DNA. This sample comprises some 200,000 clones, around 85% of them detected only once. The ten top clones hold about 2.5% of the sample.

The sample comes from a study of blood T cell repertoires in COVID-19 (dated by TCRdb to 2020 to 2021). General notes on the study: Samples from collaborators originated in the United States, Italy and Spain and spanned both the acute and convalescent phases of COVID-19. The material from the prospective study consisted of cDNA or gDNA derived from T cells, B-cell-depleted T cells, or PBMCs. Deeply sampled blood TCRbeta repertoires from subjects exposed to, actively infected with, or recovered from COVID-19 were included in the dataset. The repertoires were released in a freely available public database intended as a resource for research on the immune response to SARS-CoV-2. Samples were obtained from the ongoing ImmuneRACE study (first 160 participants) and from about 1,300 subjects provided by 6 global collaborators. The sample metadata nearly always contained a de-identified subject ID, COVID-19 status, age in years and sex. Where available, HLA class I and class II types were obtained from metadata supplied by the sample provider rather than from assay-based typing.

V is cut by 4 bases and J by 0 bases, and the space between the germline ends is 14 bases. From the cysteine up to the phenylalanine, the CDR3 has a length of 16 residues. The entry retains the CDR3 DNA only, 48 bases that are in frame from base 1. Per the germline V gene, SGHRS is the CDR1 and YFSETQ is the CDR2. One collaborating source in Seattle enrolled patients while the patients were actively infected and followed the patients over time throughout the course of disease. The collaborating institutions used their own protocols to collect whole blood in K2EDTA tubes. For TCRbeta analysis, collaborators shipped samples in one of three forms: frozen whole blood, isolated PBMCs, or DNA extracted from either of those sample types. Broad study findings and their caveats: Clinical and demographic metadata were provided uncurated, with the amount varying by source and participant.

The chain couples TRBV5-1 to TRBJ1-3; a confident D gene designation cannot be given. The sequence was collected from a woman aged 70-85 years with COVID-19, enrolled during active disease. The sequencing input was peripheral blood. The sequenced DNA: TGCGCCAGCAGCCCGAGCTCGCGGAACTCTGGAAACACCATATATTTT. It specifies CASSPSSRNSGNTIYF.